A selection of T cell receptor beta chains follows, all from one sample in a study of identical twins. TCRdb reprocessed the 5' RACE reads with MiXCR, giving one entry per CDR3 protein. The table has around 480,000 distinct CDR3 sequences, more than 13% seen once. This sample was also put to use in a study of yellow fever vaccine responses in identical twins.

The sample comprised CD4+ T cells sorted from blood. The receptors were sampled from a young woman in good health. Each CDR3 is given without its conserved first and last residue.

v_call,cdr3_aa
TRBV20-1,SAGIAGTQY
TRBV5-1,ASNEGQGTYEQY
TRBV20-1,STGQGSYEQY
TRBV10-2,ASSESGTGYNEQF
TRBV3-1,ASSLSDERYEQY
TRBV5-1,ASSLETGTRYEQY
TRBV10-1,ASDNFPGLPYEQY
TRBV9,ASSVDPGGYEQY
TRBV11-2,ASRSPGHLLADTQY
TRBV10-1,ASLGGSDHGTDTQY
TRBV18,ASSPRLAGTLPYEQY
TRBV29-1,SVGAGGHVGYT
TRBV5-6,ASSLWDREVNEQF
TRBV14,ASSRLAGVNEQF
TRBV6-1,ASSEGHLNNSPLH
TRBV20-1,SASVGAGTFKKETQY
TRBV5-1,ASSSGTSSTDTQY
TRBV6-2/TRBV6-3,ASALAAVGELF
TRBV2,ASRSGIPTDTQY
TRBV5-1,ASSLVVSTTYNEQF
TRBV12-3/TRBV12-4,ASSFEVGNTGELF
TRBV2,ASSGPTSSGANVLT
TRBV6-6,ASRTENTEAF
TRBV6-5,ASSYSTGGDQPQH
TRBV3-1,ASCRRTGVNTEAF
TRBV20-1,SCPRGRSGVTGELF
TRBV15,ATSSELPAGVGEQY
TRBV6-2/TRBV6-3,ASRDISGSEEDTQY
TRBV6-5,ASSYLAATDTQY
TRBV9,ASSVEARLAGGYTDTQY
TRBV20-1,SAPVSYNEQF
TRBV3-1,ASSQFRRLGQGYNEQF
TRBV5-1,ASRYLQGVGETQY
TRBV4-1,ASSQGPTYNEQF
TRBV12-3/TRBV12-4,ASSPTRDRPYEQY
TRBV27,ASSYLEGSEQY
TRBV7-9,ASSLYVGGNNEQF
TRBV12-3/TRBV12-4,ASRPPGQDTQY
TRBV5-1,ASSLQLGGAASYEQY
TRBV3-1,ASSQDPAGFGELF
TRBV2,ASREGEIEQY
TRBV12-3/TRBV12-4,ASSLIRGLRTGELF
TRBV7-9,ASSSGTGWVNEKLF
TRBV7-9,ASTRAGEETQY